This paragraph reports one TCR beta chain. V lost 4 bases, J lost 2 bases, and 11 bases stayed unmatched. The CDR3 consists of 17 residues. The germline V gene has CDR1 MNHNS and CDR2 SASEGT. The data are from a study of T-cell reconstitution after alpha-beta-depleted transplantation in children. Molecular barcoding with unique molecular identifiers was used for the TCRbeta library. From the PCR reads, TCRdb called clonotypes with MiXCR, one entry per CDR3 protein. In the table there are hundreds of thousands of distinct CDR3 sequences, around 16% of which are singletons. The TCR comes from a human donor who donated a stem cell graft to a child with acute myeloid leukemia. This material consisted of PBMCs from the stem cell graft donor, taken from the stem cell graft. The V and J genes are TRBV6-1 and TRBJ2-3; 8 bases line up with TRBD1. CDR3 coding DNA: TGTGCCAGCAGTGCGGACAGGGCCTCACATGCCACAGATACGCAGTATTTT. Encoded protein: CASSADRASHATDTQYF.